Below, one TCR beta chain is given with its context. The antigen it binds to is not known. No much larger clonotype is one base removed from it; base qualities were not supplied. The source of the sample is a study of blood T cell repertoires in COVID-19 (dated by TCRdb to the early 2020s). Regarding the study in general: Collaborator samples came from the United States, Italy and Spain and covered acute and convalescent phases of COVID-19. Where HLA class I and class II types were available, the types were taken from metadata supplied by the sample provider, not from assay-based typing. The dataset comprised deeply sampled blood TCRbeta repertoires from subjects exposed to, actively infected with, or recovered from COVID-19. The samples were drawn from the first 160 participants of the ongoing ImmuneRACE study and from over a thousand subjects provided by 6 global collaborators. The repertoires were released in a freely available public database meant as a resource for research on the immune response to SARS-CoV-2. Sample metadata almost always included a de-identified subject ID, COVID-19 status, age in years and sex. The prospective study material was composed of cDNA or gDNA derived from T cells, B-cell-depleted T cells, or PBMCs. Beyond this particular receptor, the publication reports: The amount of clinical and demographic metadata varied by source and participant and was provided uncurated.

The CDR3 runs 12 residues from the cysteine to the phenylalanine. The CDR3 DNA has 36 bases and is translated from base 1. V is reduced by 1 base and J by 7 bases, leaving a spacing of 7 bases between them. Taken from the germline V gene (reference sequence), the CDR1 and CDR2 loops are LGHDT and YNNKEL. The collaborating institutions used their own protocols to collect whole blood in K2EDTA tubes. For TCRbeta analysis, collaborators shipped samples as frozen whole blood, isolated PBMCs, or DNA extracted from either of those sample types. TCRbeta CDR3 regions were amplified from genomic DNA by means of the immunoSEQ Assay, a bias-controlled multiplex PCR. Per the original workflow: Nucleated cell counts per sample were estimated from amplification of reference gene primers within the assay. Sequence reads were collapsed and filtered to measure the absolute abundance of every unique TCRbeta CDR3 rearrangement. For each sample, productive Simpson clonality was calculated as the square root of Simpson's diversity index over productive rearrangements. Drawn from immuneACCESS, this table holds only the in-frame rearrangements with V and J called that TCRdb kept. Clones are partly lost; checked studies trace under half to an unresolved V gene and leave the rest unexplained. The V and J calls and clone size were taken over from that table, and D and trimming were inferred from the DNA. In all, the sample holds some 33,000 clones, and roughly 90% of those were seen once. The ten largest clones take up 20% of the sample.

This clonotype was obtained from a man aged 55 to 69 with acute or convalescent COVID-19. Rearrangement joined TRBV3-1 (or the pseudogene TRBV3-2) to TRBJ1-2; a tentative D call is TRBD1 (6 bases match). Material for sequencing was peripheral blood. The sequenced DNA is TGTGCCAGCAGCCAAGCCAGGGGTGGCTACACCTTC. It translates to CASSQARGGYTF.